This record concerns one TCR beta chain sequence. The antigen remains undetermined. Germline loops: CDR1 SQVTM, CDR2 ANQGSEA. This CDR3 spans 14 amino acids. V was cut by 8 bases and J by 0 bases, with 16 bases left in between. Any patient presenting with uncontrolled infection, other autoimmune disease, pregnancy or lactation was left out. It was RNA transcripts that yielded the amplified TCR beta CDR3 regions. The study used the HTBI primer set for a first-round RT-PCR of the TCR CDR3. TCRdb independently ran MiXCR on the multiplex PCR reads; one entry per CDR3 protein. The sample has roughly 500,000 distinct CDR3 sequences; 40% to 50% are singletons. The data were obtained in a study of T cells in Graves' hyperthyroidism and ophthalmopathy. Study-level findings and limits: Blood also contained most expanded thyroid clonotypes above 0.001. A 13 V-J model separated ophthalmopathy from stable hyperthyroidism. It was a median 6.5 months before onset that the model predicted ophthalmopathy.

The chain combines TRBV29-1 with TRBJ1-1; D ambiguous. The clonotype was recovered from an adult woman with Graves' disease, either hyperthyroidism or ophthalmopathy (not recorded which). Sequencing was done on a sample of peripheral blood or thyroid tissue (not recorded which). As DNA, the CDR3 is TGCAGCAGTTACGGCACAGTCATGAACACTGAAGCTTTCTTT. This gives the protein CSSYGTVMNTEAFF.